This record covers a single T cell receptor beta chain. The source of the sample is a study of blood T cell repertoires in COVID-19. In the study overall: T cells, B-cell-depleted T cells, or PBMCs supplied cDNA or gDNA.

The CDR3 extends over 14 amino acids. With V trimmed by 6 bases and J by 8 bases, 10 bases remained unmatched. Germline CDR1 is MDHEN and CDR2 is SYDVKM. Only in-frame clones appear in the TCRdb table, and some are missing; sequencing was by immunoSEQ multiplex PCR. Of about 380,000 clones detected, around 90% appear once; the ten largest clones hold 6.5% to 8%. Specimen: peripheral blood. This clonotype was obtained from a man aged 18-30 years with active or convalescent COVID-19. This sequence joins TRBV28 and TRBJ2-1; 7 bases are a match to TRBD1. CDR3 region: CASSIEGALYEQFF. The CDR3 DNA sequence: TGTGCCAGCAGCATAGAGGGGGCGTTGTATGAGCAGTTCTTC. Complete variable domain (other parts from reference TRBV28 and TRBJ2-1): DVKVTQSSRYLVKRTGEKVFLECVQDMDHENMFWYRQDPGLGLRLIYFSYDVKMKEKGDIPEGYSVSREKKERFSLILESASTNQTSMYLCASSIEGALYEQFFGPGTRLTVL.